These 15 T cell receptor beta chains came from one sample sequenced in a study of T cells in Graves' hyperthyroidism and ophthalmopathy. It was RNA transcripts that yielded the amplified TCR beta CDR3 regions. A set of HTBI primers served as the primers for a first-round RT-PCR of the TCR CDR3. TCRdb reprocessed the multiplex PCR reads with MiXCR, giving one entry per CDR3 protein. The data contain some 580,000 distinct CDR3 sequences, approximately 16% of them singletons. Sequencing used blood. The receptor set was obtained from a woman in her thirties or forties with Graves' ophthalmopathy.

This clonotype was seen more than once but under ten times. This sequence joins TRBV20-1 and TRBJ1-5, with 9 bases matching TRBD1. After removal of 2 bases from V and 2 bases from J, the junction contained 4 bases not matched to a gene. The CDR3 is made up of 15 amino acids. CDR1 DFQATT and CDR2 SNEGSKA come from the germline V gene (reference sequence). The CDR3 loop reads CSARRTGAGNQPQHF. CDR3 sequence (DNA): TGCAGTGCTAGAAGGACAGGGGCTGGCAATCAGCCCCAGCATTTT.

This clonotype came up many times. The CDR3 here is CASSYLSGRAAEQYF. CDR3 in DNA: TGTGCCAGCAGCTATCTTAGCGGGAGGGCCGCCGAGCAGTACTTC. The V and J genes are TRBV5-5 and TRBJ2-7; 11 nucleotides align to TRBD2. Germline CDR1 and CDR2: SGHKS and YYEKEE (reference sequence). V was pared by 3 bases and J by 6 bases, with 8 bases of the junction left unmatched. CDR3 length: 15 amino acids. The entire variable domain, with the rest obtained from reference TRBV5-5 and TRBJ2-7, is as follows: DAGVTQSPTHLIKTRGQQVTLRCSPISGHKSVSWYQQVLGQGPQFIFQYYEKEERGRGNFPDRFSARQFPNYSSELNVNALLLGDSALYLCASSYLSGRAAEQYFGPGTRLTVT.

The chain uses TRBV19 and TRBJ1-5; D uncertain. Between the trimmed V and J ends, which lost 2 bases and 3 bases, there was a span of 14 bases. The CDR3 runs 16 residues. CDR1 is LNHDA and CDR2 is SQIVND in the germline V gene (reference sequence). The CDR3: CASSISAMEANQPQHF. As DNA, the CDR3 is TGTGCCAGTAGTATATCTGCCATGGAGGCCAATCAGCCCCAGCATTTT.

This clonotype was detected ten times or more. The chain combines TRBV7-8 with TRBJ2-5, with 16 bases that match TRBD2. V shed 5 bases and J 5 bases; nucleotides not matched to a gene: 11. The CDR3 runs to 18 residues. Germline assignment: CDR1 SGHVS and CDR2 FQNEAQ. CDR3: CASSQGLAGGFRVETQYF. The DNA of the CDR3 is TGTGCCAGCAGCCAGGGACTAGCGGGAGGGTTTCGTGTGGAGACCCAGTACTTC.

This clonotype was detected many times. The chain joins TRBV28 to TRBJ2-7; unclear D gene. This CDR3 contains 11 residues. Looked up from germline, CDR1 is MDHEN and CDR2 is SYDVKM. Trimming removed 3 bases from V and 7 bases from J, with 7 bases in between. The CDR3 DNA reads TGTGCCAGCAGTTTGGCAGAAGAGCAGTACTTC. Its translation is CASSLAEEQYF.

This chain uses TRBV3-1 with TRBJ2-6; a possible D gene is TRBD2 (6 bases). This CDR3 has 17 residues. Per the germline V gene, CDR1 is LGHDT and CDR2 is YNNKEL (reference sequence). V lost 4 bases and J 0 bases, leaving 13 bases between the germline ends. In nucleotides, the CDR3 is TGTGCCAGCAGCCGAGATAGCGGAGACTCTGGGGCCAACGTCCTGACTTTC. This codes for CASSRDSGDSGANVLTF.

The CDR3 DNA sequence: TGTGCCTCCCCTCGACAGCCGAACACCGGGGAGCTGTTTTTT. The encoded protein is CASPRQPNTGELFF. The chain joins TRBV30 to TRBJ2-2, with D tentatively TRBD1 (5 bases). The CDR3 spans 14 residues. Per the germline V gene, CDR1 is GTSNPN and CDR2 is SVGIG (reference sequence). Trimming stripped 7 bases from V and 0 bases from J, with 12 bases between. Full variable domain (outside the CDR3, taken from reference TRBV30 and TRBJ2-2): SQTIHQWPATLVQPVGSPLSLECTVEGTSNPNLYWYRQAAGRGLQLLFYSVGIGQISSEVPQNLSASRPQDRQFILSSKKLLLSDSGFYLCASPRQPNTGELFFGEGSRLTVL.

The sample holds many counts of this clonotype. The V gene is TRBV30, the J gene TRBJ1-5; 7 bases align to TRBD1. Trimming at V came to 2 bases and at J to 2 bases, leaving 15 bases not matched to a gene. Germline V lookup: CDR1 GTSNPN, CDR2 SVGIG (reference sequence). This CDR3 has 18 amino acids. The CDR3 nucleotides read TGTGCCTGGAGTTGGGGGGGGACCACAGGGGTAGGCAATCAGCCCCAGCATTTT. Translated, it gives CAWSWGGTTGVGNQPQHF.

The sample holds many counts of this clonotype. The chain employs TRBV3-1 and TRBJ2-2; no clear D gene. Trimming removed 6 bases from V and 5 bases from J, with 10 bases in between. There are 13 residues in the CDR3. The germline gives CDR1 LGHDT, CDR2 YNNKEL (reference sequence). In DNA, the CDR3 is TGTGCCAGCAGTGACACAGATACCGGGGAGCTGTTTTTT. It translates to CASSDTDTGELFF.

The sample holds many counts of this clonotype. This rearrangement joins TRBV20-1 to TRBJ2-3; TRBD1 might be the D (6 bases). The ends were cut back, 6 bases at V and 9 bases at J, with 13 bases in the middle. Germline CDR1 DFQATT, CDR2 SNEGSKA (reference sequence). This CDR3 is built from 11 residues. The DNA of the CDR3 is TGCAGTGCCACCCGGGACATAACGCAGTATTTT. Its protein is CSATRDITQYF.

This clonotype has at least ten counts. This chain joins TRBV20-1 and TRBJ2-1, with a possible D match to TRBD1 (6 bases). The CDR3 runs 13 residues. The ends were cut back, 6 bases at V and 2 bases at J, with 11 bases in the middle. CDR1 DFQATT and CDR2 SNEGSKA come from the germline V gene (reference sequence). The CDR3 DNA is TGCAGTGCCCAGAAGGGGGCCTACAATGAGCAGTTCTTC. Translated: CSAQKGAYNEQFF.

Ten or more counts support this clonotype. This chain connects TRBV12-3 or TRBV12-4 to TRBJ2-5; D possibly matches TRBD1 or TRBD2 (6 bases each). Trimming removed 8 bases from V and 0 bases from J, with 10 bases in between. The CDR3 has 13 amino acids. Here the CDR3 reads CASSRGHQETQYF. The CDR3 coding sequence is TGTGCCAGCTCCCGGGGGCACCAAGAGACCCAGTACTTC.

This clonotype was seen ten or more times. The chain joins TRBV2 to TRBJ1-1; D not certain. Germline V lookup: CDR1 SNHLY, CDR2 FYNNEI. Trimming shortened V by 5 bases and J by 1 base, and 8 bases separated the two germline ends. CDR3 size: 13 residues. CDR3 sequence: CASSLRTNTEAFF. CDR3 in DNA: TGTGCCAGCAGTCTTCGGACGAACACTGAAGCTTTCTTT. Full variable domain (rest looked up from reference TRBV2 and TRBJ1-1): EPEVTQTPSHQVTQMGQEVILRCVPISNHLYFYWYRQILGQKVEFLVSFYNNEISEKSEIFDDQFSVERPDGSNFTLKIRSTKLEDSAMYFCASSLRTNTEAFFGQGTRLTVV.

This clonotype was counted many times. The chain combines TRBV30 with TRBJ2-7, with 11 bases matching TRBD1. The germline CDR1 and CDR2 sequences are GTSNPN and SVGIG (reference sequence). The CDR3 extends over 14 amino acids. The trim removed 3 bases at V and 4 bases at J, leaving 5 bases unmatched. CDR3 nucleotides: TGTGCCTGGAGCGGCGGGACAGGGGGTTACGAGCAGTACTTC. Translating it yields CAWSGGTGGYEQYF.

About this clonotype: Given a much more abundant clone one base away, this may be a read error. Lacking the conserved final phenylalanine or tryptophan, this CDR3 likely reflects a read error. V usage is TRBV28 and J usage is TRBJ2-1; 7 bases line up with TRBD1. V was clipped by 6 bases and J by 4 bases; unmatched bases: 3. The CDR3 spans 13 residues. The germline gives CDR1 MDHEN, CDR2 SYDVKM. CDR3 DNA: TGTGCCAGCAGGAGGGGGCGTTACAATGAGCAGTTCCTC. Its protein is CASRRGRYNEQFL.